This TCR beta chain was captured in a study of T cell responses to AZD1222 COVID-19 vaccine. The data were produced by immunoSEQ multiplex PCR, yet TCRdb's version contains in-frame clones alone and is incomplete. The sample has some 60,000 clones; 80% to 90% are singletons. Trimming removed 6 bases from V and 8 bases from J, with 7 bases in between. CDR1 and CDR2 from the germline V gene are LGHNT and FRNRAP. CDR3 length equals 11 residues. V is TRBV12-5 and J is TRBJ1-4, with unresolved D. This specimen consisted of peripheral blood, obtained on day 0 of AZD1222 vaccination. This TCR derives from an adult in good health. The CDR3 here is CASGHGEKLFF. The CDR3 coding sequence is TGTGCTAGTGGGCACGGGGAAAAACTGTTTTTT.